This note documents a single T cell receptor (beta chain) sequence. This specimen comes from a study of cytomegalovirus exposure and HLA in healthy donors. Overall study context: Out of 398 genotyped donors, roughly 78% belonged to the Caucasian-associated ancestry cluster.

Germline CDR1 is MDHEN and CDR2 is SYDVKM. V shed 6 bases, J shed 6 bases, and the junction held 17 bases outside the gene matches. The CDR3 consists of 17 residues. Donors sampled were nominally healthy, though unrecorded immune exposures were likely. PCR was performed using 60 Vbeta and 13 Jbeta primers. Assay: immunoSEQ multiplex PCR; the TCRdb copy retains only in-frame clones and omits some. The sample has some 120,000 clones; around 84% are singletons. This chain links TRBV28 with TRBJ2-1, with 7 bases that match TRBD1. This receptor was identified in a woman in her 40s in good health and CMV-seronegative. Material for sequencing was PBMCs. The CDR3 DNA reads TGTGCCAGCAGAAGCTACAGGGGTAGCCACTTCCTCAATGAGCAGTTCTTC. It codes for CASRSYRGSHFLNEQFF.